This T cell receptor beta chain appears in the sequencing data of a study of cytomegalovirus exposure and HLA in healthy donors. Amplification used 60 Vbeta primers and 13 Jbeta primers. TCRdb's copy holds only in-frame clones and misses some; the assay was immunoSEQ multiplex PCR. The table lists under 250,000 clones, with 0.95% to 1.3% in the top ten. With respect to this clone: What it binds is unknown.

Notes on the study in general: In a later analysis, most CMV-associated TCR beta chains appeared HLA-restricted. Follow-up analysis later connected one missense variant in DCLRE1C with trimming of TCR beta V- and J-genes.

This clonotype originated in a girl aged 2 to 10 in good health and CMV-seropositive. Sequenced input: PBMCs.

The CDR3 sequence is CASSLGDRDYEQYF. CDR3 DNA: TGTGCCAGCTCACTTGGGGACAGGGATTACGAGCAGTACTTC. This chain links TRBV18 with TRBJ2-7, with 9 bases matching TRBD1. V shed 4 bases and J 4 bases; nucleotides not matched to a gene: 5. The CDR3 extends over 14 amino acids. CDR1 is KGHSH and CDR2 is LQKENI in the germline V gene.